Below, 3 T cell receptor beta chains from the same sample are listed, as sequenced in a study of CD8 T cells in Susac syndrome. RNA was extracted with the RNeasy kit, and a quantity of about 0.45 to 1 ug was reverse transcribed using random hexamers. One entry per CDR3 protein, called by TCRdb with MiXCR from the immunoSEQ multiplex PCR reads. The data hold about 130,000 distinct CDR3 sequences, with about 95% observed a single time. Source material: CD8+ T cells from PBMCs. The receptors come from a human donor with Susac syndrome.

The V call is TRBV12-3 or TRBV12-4, the J call TRBJ2-1; TRBD2 matches 9 bases. Unmatched junction bases numbered 8, after V lost 6 bases and J lost 5 bases. The CDR3 consists of 15 residues. The CDR3 region is CASRDPGLADNEQFF. For the CDR3, the DNA is TGTGCCAGCAGGGACCCGGGACTAGCAGACAATGAGCAGTTCTTC.

The chain couples TRBV4-1 to TRBJ1-4; D gene unclear. Germline-derived CDR1 and CDR2 are MGHRA and YSYEKL. This CDR3 spans 13 amino acids. V lost 5 bases and J 5 bases, leaving 9 bases between the germline ends. CDR3 in DNA: TGCGCCAGCAGCAAGACCCCGAATGAAAAACTGTTTTTT. Translation gives CASSKTPNEKLFF.

The chain is built from TRBV11-2 and TRBJ2-3, with 9 bases identical to TRBD1. Unmatched junction bases numbered 6, after V lost 3 bases and J lost 2 bases. Germline CDR1 is SGHAT and CDR2 is FQNNGV. This CDR3 contains 16 residues. CDR3 sequence (DNA): TGTGCCAGCAGCTTGCGGGACAGGGTTTACACAGATACGCAGTATTTT. This encodes CASSLRDRVYTDTQYF.